The clone carrying this TCR beta chain appeared a few times. The antigen remains unidentified. The data derive from a study of T cells in Graves' hyperthyroidism and ophthalmopathy. Study-wide context: The authors collected peripheral blood at initial diagnosis, before any treatment. Points from the study as a whole: Progression to ophthalmopathy was predicted a median of roughly seven months early.

Looked up from germline, CDR1 is SGHVS and CDR2 is FQNEAQ. The CDR3 has 17 amino acids. V gave up 4 bases and J gave up 2 bases; unmatched junction bases: 10. Uncontrolled infections, other autoimmune diseases, pregnancy or lactation led to exclusion of patients. Amplification yielded TCR beta CDR3 regions, with RNA transcripts as the source. Researchers ran a first-round RT-PCR on the TCR CDR3 using the HTBI primer set. Using its own MiXCR run on the multiplex PCR reads, TCRdb lists one record per CDR3 protein. The repertoire includes 500,000 to 650,000 distinct CDR3 sequences, 15% to 20% of them detected once, and roughly a sixth sits in the top ten.

The genes are TRBV7-8 and TRBJ1-5; TRBD1 matches 8 bases. The sequencing sample was made of blood. This sequence was found in a woman aged 18-35 years with Graves' ophthalmopathy. CDR3 in amino acids: CASSSQWGQVGNQPQHF. CDR3 sequence (DNA): TGTGCCAGCAGCTCTCAATGGGGACAGGTCGGCAATCAGCCCCAGCATTTT.